This T cell receptor (beta chain) appears in the sequencing data of a study of OX40 agonist ivuxolimab in advanced cancers. V lost 7 bases to trimming and J lost 1 base; unmatched junction nucleotides: 4. The germline V gene has CDR1 SGHRS and CDR2 YFSETQ. This CDR3 spans 14 amino acids. Sequenced by immunoSEQ multiplex PCR; TCRdb stores in-frame clones only, minus some. The table shows some 60,000 clones, with 70% to 90% occurring only once. The sample holds a few counts of this clone. Sequenced material: CD4+ or CD8+ T cells sorted from blood, taken in a trial of the OX40 agonist ivuxolimab. The V and J genes are TRBV5-1 and TRBJ2-5; 10 positions match TRBD2. The origin of this receptor is an adult with an advanced solid tumor such as melanoma, head and neck, liver or kidney cancer. CDR3 residues: CASAASGGQETQYF. The CDR3 nucleotides are TGCGCCAGCGCGGCTAGCGGGGGCCAAGAGACCCAGTACTTC.